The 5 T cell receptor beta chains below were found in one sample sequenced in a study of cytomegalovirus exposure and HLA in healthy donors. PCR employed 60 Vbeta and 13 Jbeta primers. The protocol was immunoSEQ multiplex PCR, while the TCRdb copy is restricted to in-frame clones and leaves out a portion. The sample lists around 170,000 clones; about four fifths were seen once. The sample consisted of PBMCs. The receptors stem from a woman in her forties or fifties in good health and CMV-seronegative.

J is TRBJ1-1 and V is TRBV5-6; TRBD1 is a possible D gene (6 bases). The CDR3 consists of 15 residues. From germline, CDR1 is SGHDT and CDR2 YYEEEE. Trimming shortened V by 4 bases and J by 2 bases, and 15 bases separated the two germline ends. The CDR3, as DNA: TGTGCCAGCAGCCTTACCCAGGGGACAAACACTGAAGCTTTCTTT. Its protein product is CASSLTQGTNTEAFF.

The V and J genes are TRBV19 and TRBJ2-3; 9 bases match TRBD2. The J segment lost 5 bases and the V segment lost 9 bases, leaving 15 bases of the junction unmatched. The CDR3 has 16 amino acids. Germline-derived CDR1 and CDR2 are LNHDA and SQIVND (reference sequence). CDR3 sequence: CASDPGLAGRVDTQYF. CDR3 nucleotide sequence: TGTGCCAGCGACCCTGGGCTAGCGGGAAGGGTAGATACGCAGTATTTT.

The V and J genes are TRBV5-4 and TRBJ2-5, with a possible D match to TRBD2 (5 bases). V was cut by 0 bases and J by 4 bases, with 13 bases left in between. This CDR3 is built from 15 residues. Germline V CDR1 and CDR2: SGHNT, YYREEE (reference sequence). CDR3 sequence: CASSLGGEIGETQYF. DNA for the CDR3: TGTGCCAGCAGCTTGGGTGGGGAGATTGGAGAGACCCAGTACTTC.

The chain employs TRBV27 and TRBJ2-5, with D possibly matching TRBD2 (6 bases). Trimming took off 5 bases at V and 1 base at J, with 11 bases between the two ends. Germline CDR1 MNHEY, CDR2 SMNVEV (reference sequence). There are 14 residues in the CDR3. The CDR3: CASSAGLPQETQYF. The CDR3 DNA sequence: TGTGCCAGCAGTGCGGGACTGCCCCAAGAGACCCAGTACTTC.

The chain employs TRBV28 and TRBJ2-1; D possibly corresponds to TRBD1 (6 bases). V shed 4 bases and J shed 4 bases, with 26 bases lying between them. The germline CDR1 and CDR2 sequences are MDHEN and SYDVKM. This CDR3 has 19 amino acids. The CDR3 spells CASSSQGSLLGARYNEQFF. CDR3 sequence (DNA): TGTGCCAGCAGTTCTCAGGGTTCCCTACTGGGGGCTAGGTACAATGAGCAGTTCTTC.